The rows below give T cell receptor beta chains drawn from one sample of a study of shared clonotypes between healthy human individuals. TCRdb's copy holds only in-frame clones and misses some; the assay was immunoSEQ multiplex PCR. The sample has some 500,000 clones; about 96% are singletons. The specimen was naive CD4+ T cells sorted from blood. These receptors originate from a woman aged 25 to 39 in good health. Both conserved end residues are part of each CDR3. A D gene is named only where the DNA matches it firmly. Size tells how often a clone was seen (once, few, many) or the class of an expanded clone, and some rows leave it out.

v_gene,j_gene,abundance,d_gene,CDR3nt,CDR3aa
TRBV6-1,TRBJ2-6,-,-,TGTGCCAGCAGTGGCATGCCGTGGGAACAAAGTCGGGCCAACGTCCTGACTTTC,CASSGMPWEQSRANVLTF
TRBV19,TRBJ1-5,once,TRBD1,TGTGCCACCGAAGACAGGGGAGGTCAGCCCCAGCATTTT,CATEDRGGQPQHF
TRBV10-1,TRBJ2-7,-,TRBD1,TGCGCCAGCATTCTCCGGGACAGAAGTCCCTACGAGCAGTACTTC,CASILRDRSPYEQYF
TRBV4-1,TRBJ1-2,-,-,TGCGCCAGCAGCCCCCCATCGGGGCGCGGCTACACCTTC,CASSPPSGRGYTF
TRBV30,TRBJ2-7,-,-,TGTGCCTGGAAAAGGGGGGTGTTCCGCTACGAGCAGTACTTC,CAWKRGVFRYEQYF
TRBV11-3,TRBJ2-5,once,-,TGTGCCAGCAGCTGGGGGGCTAGCGGCCAAGAGACCCAGTACTTC,CASSWGASGQETQYF
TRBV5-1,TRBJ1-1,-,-,TGCGCCAGCAGCTTGAGGGGAGAGGTGAACACTGAAGCTTTCTTT,CASSLRGEVNTEAFF
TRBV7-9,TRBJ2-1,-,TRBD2,TGTGCCAGCAGCTCCGGGACTAGCAGAGTTAATGAGCAGTTCTTC,CASSSGTSRVNEQFF
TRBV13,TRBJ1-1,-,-,TGTGCCAGCAGCTTAATGGGAGAAGGTAGAACTGAAGCTTTCTTT,CASSLMGEGRTEAFF
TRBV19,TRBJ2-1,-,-,TGTGCCAGTAGTATACTATCGGCCTACAATGAGCAGTTCTTC,CASSILSAYNEQFF
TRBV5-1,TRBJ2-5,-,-,TGCGCCAGCAGCTTTAGGGTCCAAGAGACCCAGTACTTC,CASSFRVQETQYF
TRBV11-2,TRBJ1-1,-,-,TGTGCCAGCAGTTCTAACTTACCCGGGAACACTGAAGCTTTCTTT,CASSSNLPGNTEAFF
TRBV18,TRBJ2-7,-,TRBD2,TGTGCCAGCTCAGCAGGGCTAGCGGGACCCAACGAGCAGTACTTC,CASSAGLAGPNEQYF
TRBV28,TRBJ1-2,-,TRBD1,TGTGCCAGCAGTTTAGCCAGGGGGCGAGGCTACACCTTC,CASSLARGRGYTF
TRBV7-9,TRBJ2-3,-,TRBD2,TGTGCCAGCAGCCCACCGACTAGCGGGCTGTATTTT,CASSPPTSGLYF
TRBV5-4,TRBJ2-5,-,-,TGTGCCAGCAAATTCTGGGAGCGAGAGACCCAGTACTTC,CASKFWERETQYF
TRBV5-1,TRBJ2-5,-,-,TGCGCCAGCAGCGAAGGACGTACCCAAGAGACCCAGTACTTC,CASSEGRTQETQYF
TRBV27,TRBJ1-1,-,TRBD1,TGTGCCAGCTACAGGGGGGGGAACACTGAAGCTTTCTTT,CASYRGGNTEAFF
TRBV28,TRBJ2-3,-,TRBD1,TGTGCCAGCTCCACCGGGACAGGGGTCACAGATACGCAGTATTTT,CASSTGTGVTDTQYF
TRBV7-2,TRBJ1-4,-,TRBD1,TGTGCCAGCAGCTTACAGGCCGGGACAGTAGTAACTAATGAAAAACTGTTTTTT,CASSLQAGTVVTNEKLFF
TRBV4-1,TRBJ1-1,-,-,TGCGCCAGCAGCCACGGACAGCTTCTCATGAACACTGAAGCTTTCTTT,CASSHGQLLMNTEAFF
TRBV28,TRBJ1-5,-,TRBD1,TGTGCCAGCGGCTCCCTCGCTAAGGGGGCGGGCAATCAGCCCCAGCATTTT,CASGSLAKGAGNQPQHF
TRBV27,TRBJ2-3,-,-,TGTGCCACCAAACGCGGAGGGCCGAGGGGTACGCAGTATTTT,CATKRGGPRGTQYF
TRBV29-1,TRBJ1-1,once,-,TGCAGCGCTTACAGAGAACTGAACACTGAAGCTTTCTTT,CSAYRELNTEAFF
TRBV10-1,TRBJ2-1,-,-,TGCGCCAGCATTCAGATTGGGAGCAATGAGCAGTTCTTC,CASIQIGSNEQFF
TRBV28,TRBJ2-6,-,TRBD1,TGTGCCAGCAGTTTGGTGACAGGGGGTGCCTCTGGGGCCAACGTCCTGACTTTC,CASSLVTGGASGANVLTF
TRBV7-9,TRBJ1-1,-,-,TGTGCCAGCAGCGGGGAGACCATGGGGTACACTGAAGCTTTCTTT,CASSGETMGYTEAFF
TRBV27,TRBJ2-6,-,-,TGTGCCAGCAGTTTCTACTCTGGGGCCAACGTCCTGACTTTC,CASSFYSGANVLTF